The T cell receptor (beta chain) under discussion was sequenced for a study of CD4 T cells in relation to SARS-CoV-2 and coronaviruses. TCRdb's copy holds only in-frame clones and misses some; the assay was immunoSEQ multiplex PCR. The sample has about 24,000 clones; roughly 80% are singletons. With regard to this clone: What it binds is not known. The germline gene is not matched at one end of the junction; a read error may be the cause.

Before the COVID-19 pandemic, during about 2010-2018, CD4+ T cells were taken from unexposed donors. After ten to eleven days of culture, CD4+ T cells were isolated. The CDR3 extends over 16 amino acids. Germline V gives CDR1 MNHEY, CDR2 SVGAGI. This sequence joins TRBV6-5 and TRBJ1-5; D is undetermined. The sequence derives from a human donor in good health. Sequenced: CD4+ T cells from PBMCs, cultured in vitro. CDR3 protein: CASSHSGPRGNQPQHF. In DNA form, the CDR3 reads TGTGCCAGCAGTCACTCTGGCCCCCGGGGCAATCAGCCCCAGCATTTT.